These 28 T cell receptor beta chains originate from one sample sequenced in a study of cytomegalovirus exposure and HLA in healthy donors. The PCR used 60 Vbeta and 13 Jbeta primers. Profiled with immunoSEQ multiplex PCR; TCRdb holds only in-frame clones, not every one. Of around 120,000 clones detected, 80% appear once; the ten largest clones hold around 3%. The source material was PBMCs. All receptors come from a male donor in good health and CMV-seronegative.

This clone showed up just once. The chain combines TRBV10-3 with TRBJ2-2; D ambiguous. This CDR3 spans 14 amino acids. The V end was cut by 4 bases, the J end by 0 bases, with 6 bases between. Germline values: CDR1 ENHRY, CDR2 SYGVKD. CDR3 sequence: CAISVRSNTGELFF. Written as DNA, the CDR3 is TGTGCCATCAGTGTCAGGTCGAACACCGGGGAGCTGTTTTTT.

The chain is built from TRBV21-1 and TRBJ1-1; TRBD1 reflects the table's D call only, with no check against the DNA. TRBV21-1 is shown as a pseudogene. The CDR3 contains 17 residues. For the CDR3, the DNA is TGTGCCAGCAGCATAAGACAGGGGACGGTTAGGTTCGCTGAAGCTTTCTTT. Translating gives CASSIRQGTVRFAEAFF.

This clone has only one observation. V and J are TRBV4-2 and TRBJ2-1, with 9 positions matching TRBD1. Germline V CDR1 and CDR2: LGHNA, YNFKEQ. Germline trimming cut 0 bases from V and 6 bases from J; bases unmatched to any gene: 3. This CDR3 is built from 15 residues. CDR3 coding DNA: TGTGCCAGCAGCCAAGAAGGGGGACAGGGCAATGAGCAGTTCTTC. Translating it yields CASSQEGGQGNEQFF.

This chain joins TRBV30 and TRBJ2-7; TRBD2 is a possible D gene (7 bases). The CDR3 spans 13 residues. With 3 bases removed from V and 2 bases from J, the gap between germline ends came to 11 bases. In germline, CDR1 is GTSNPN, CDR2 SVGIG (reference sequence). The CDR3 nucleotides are TGTGCCTGGAGGTGGGGGGGGCCCTACGAGCAGTACTTC. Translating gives CAWRWGGPYEQYF.

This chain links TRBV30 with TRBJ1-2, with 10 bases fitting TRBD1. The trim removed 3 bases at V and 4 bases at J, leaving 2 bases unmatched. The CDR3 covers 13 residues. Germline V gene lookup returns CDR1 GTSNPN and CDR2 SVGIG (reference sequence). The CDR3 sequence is CAWRDRGGYGYTF. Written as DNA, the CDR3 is TGTGCCTGGAGGGACAGGGGGGGCTATGGCTACACCTTC. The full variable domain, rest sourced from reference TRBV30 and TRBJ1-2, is SQTIHQWPATLVQPVGSPLSLECTVEGTSNPNLYWYRQAAGRGLQLLFYSVGIGQISSEVPQNLSASRPQDRQFILSSKKLLLSDSGFYLCAWRDRGGYGYTFGSGTRLTVV.

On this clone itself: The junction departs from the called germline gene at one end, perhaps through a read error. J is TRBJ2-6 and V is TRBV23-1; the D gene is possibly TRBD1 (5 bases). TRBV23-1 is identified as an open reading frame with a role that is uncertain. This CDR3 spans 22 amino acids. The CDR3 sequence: CASSQSGSIVTGCPSGANGLTF. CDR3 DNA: TGCGCCAGCAGTCAATCGGGGTCAATCGTTACAGGCTGTCCATCTGGGGCCAACGGCCTGACTTTC.

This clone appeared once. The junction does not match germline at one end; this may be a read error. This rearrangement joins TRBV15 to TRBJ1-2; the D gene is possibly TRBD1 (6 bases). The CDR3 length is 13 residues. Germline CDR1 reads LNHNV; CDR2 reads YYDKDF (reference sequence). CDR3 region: CVTARTALDGYTF. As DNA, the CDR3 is TGTGTCACCGCCCGGACAGCCTTAGATGGCTACACCTTC.

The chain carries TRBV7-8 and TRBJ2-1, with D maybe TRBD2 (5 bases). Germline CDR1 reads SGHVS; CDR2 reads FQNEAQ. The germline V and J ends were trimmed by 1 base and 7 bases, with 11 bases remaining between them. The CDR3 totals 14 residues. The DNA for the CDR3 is TGTGCCAGCAGCTTAGGGAGGTTTTTAAATGAGCAGTTCTTC. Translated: CASSLGRFLNEQFF.

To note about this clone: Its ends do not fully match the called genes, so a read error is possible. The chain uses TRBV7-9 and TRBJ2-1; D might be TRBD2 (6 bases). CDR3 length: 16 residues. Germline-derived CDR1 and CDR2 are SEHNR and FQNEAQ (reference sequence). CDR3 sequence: CSSIKSGRVGGNEQFF. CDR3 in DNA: TGTTCCAGCATCAAAAGTGGTAGGGTCGGGGGCAATGAGCAGTTCTTC.

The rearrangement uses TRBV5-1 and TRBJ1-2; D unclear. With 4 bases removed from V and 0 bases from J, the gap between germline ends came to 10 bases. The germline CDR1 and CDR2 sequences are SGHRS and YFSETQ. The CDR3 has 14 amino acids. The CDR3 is CASSPAGPNYGYTF. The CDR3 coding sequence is TGCGCCAGCAGCCCGGCAGGCCCTAACTATGGCTACACCTTC.

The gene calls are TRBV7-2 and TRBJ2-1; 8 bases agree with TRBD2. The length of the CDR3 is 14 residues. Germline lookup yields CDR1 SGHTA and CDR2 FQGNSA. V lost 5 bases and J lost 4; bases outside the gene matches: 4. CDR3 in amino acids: CASSETSGYNEQFF. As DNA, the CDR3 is TGTGCCAGCAGCGAAACTAGCGGATACAATGAGCAGTTCTTC.

In DNA, the CDR3 is TGTGCCATCAGTGAGGATGGGGCGATCTATGGCTACACCTTC. Protein product: CAISEDGAIYGYTF. The chain couples TRBV10-3 to TRBJ1-2, with D perhaps TRBD1 (5 bases). Germline V gene sequence: CDR1 ENHRY, CDR2 SYGVKD. The CDR3 length is 14 residues. Trimming took 2 bases from V and 4 from J, leaving 11 bases between them.

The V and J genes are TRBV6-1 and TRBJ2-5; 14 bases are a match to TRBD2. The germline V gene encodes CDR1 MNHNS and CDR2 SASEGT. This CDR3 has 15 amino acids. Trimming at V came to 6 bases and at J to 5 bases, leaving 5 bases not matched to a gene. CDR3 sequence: CASSRLAGGVETQYF. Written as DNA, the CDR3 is TGTGCCAGCAGCCGACTAGCGGGAGGGGTGGAGACCCAGTACTTC.

CDR3 sequence (DNA): TGCGCCAGCAGTTTTATCTCAGGGGGCGGCTACGAGCAGTACTTC. Translation gives CASSFISGGGYEQYF. The chain is built from TRBV5-1 and TRBJ2-7; 8 bases map to TRBD1. The CDR3 is made up of 15 amino acids. CDR1 is SGHRS and CDR2 is YFSETQ in the germline V gene. Trimming removed 5 bases from V and 3 bases from J; junction bases left unmatched: 10.

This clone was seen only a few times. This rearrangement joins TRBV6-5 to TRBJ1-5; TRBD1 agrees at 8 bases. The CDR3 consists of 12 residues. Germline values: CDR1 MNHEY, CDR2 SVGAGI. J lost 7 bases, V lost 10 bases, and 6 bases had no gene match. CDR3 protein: CAIQGAGQPQHF. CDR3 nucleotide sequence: TGTGCCATCCAGGGGGCCGGACAGCCCCAGCATTTT.

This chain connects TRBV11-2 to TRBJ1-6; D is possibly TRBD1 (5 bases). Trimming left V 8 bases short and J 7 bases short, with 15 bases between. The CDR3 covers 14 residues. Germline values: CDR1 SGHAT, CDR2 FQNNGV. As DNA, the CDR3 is TGTGCCAGCGGCCGCGGGACGGTCAATTCACCCCTCCACTTT. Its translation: CASGRGTVNSPLHF.

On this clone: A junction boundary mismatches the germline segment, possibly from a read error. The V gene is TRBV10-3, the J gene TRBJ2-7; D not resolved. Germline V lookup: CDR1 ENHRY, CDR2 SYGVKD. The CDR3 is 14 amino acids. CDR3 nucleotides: TGTGCCAGCAGTTACTCAGGAAGCTCCTACGAGCAGTACTTC. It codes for CASSYSGSSYEQYF.

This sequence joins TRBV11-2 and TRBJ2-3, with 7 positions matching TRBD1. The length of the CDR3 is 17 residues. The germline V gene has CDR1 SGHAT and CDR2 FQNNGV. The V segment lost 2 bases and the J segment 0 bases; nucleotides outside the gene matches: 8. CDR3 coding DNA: TGTGCCAGCAGCTTACCGACAGGGCAGGGGAGCACAGATACGCAGTATTTT. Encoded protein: CASSLPTGQGSTDTQYF. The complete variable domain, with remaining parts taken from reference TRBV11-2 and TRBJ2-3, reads EAGVAQSPRYKIIEKRQSVAFWCNPISGHATLYWYQQILGQGPKLLIQFQNNGVVDDSQLPKDRFSAERLKGVDSTLKIQPAKLEDSAVYLCASSLPTGQGSTDTQYFGPGTRLTVL.

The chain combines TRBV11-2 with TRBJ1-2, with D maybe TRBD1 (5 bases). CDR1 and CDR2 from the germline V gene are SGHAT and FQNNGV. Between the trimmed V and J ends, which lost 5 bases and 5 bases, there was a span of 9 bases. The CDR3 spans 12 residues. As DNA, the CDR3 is TGTGCCAGCAGCGGGGGAGGGTATGGCTACACCTTC. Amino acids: CASSGGGYGYTF.

CDR3 region: CASSHSGTGGVGYTF. The CDR3 DNA follows: TGTGCCAGCAGCCATTCCGGGACAGGGGGCGTGGGCTACACCTTC. The chain uses TRBV5-4 and TRBJ1-2, with TRBD1 matching over 12 bases. CDR1 SGHNT and CDR2 YYREEE come from the germline V gene (reference sequence). The CDR3 spans 15 residues. With V trimmed by 4 bases and J by 8 bases, 9 bases remained unmatched.

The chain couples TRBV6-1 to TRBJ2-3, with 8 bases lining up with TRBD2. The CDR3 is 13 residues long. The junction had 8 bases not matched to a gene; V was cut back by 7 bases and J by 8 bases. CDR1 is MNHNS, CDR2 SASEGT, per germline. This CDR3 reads CASNAISGTTQYF. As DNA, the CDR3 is TGTGCCAGCAACGCAATTAGCGGGACTACGCAGTATTTT.

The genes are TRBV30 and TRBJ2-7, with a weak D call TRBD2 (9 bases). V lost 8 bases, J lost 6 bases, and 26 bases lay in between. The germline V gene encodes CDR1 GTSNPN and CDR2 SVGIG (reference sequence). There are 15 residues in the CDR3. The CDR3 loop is CAGRRTSVGTGEQYF. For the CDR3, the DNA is TGTGCCGGAAGGAGGACTAGCGTAGGGACAGGCGAGCAGTACTTC.

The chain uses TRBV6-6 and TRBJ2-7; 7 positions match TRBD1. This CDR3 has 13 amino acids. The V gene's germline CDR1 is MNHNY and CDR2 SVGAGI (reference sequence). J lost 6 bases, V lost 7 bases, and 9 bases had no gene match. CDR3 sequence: CASTQTGTREQYF. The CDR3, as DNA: TGTGCCAGCACTCAGACAGGGACGCGCGAGCAGTACTTC.

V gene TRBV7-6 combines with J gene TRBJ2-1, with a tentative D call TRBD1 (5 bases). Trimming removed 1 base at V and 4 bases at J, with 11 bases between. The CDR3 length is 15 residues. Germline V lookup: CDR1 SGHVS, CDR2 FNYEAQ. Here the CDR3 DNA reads TGTGCCAGCAGCTTAGGGAAGACAGCTTACAATGAGCAGTTCTTC. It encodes CASSLGKTAYNEQFF.

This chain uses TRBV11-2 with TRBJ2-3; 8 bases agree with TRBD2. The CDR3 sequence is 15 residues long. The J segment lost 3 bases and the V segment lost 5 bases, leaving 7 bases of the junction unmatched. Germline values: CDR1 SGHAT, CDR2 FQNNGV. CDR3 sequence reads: CASSPTSVRTDTQYF. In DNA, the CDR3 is TGTGCCAGCAGCCCGACTAGCGTGAGAACAGATACGCAGTATTTT.

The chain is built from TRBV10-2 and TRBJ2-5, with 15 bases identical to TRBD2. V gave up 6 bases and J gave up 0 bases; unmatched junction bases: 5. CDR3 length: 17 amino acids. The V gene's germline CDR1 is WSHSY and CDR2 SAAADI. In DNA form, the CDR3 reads TGCGCCAGCAGACCCGGGACTAGCGGGAGGTACCAAGAGACCCAGTACTTC. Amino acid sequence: CASRPGTSGRYQETQYF.

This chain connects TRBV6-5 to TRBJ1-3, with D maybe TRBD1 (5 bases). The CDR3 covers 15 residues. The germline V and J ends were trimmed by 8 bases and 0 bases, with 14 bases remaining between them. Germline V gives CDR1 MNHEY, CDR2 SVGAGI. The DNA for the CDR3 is TGTGCCAGCTGGGGGGTCTGGAGCTCTGGAAACACCATATATTTT. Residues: CASWGVWSSGNTIYF.

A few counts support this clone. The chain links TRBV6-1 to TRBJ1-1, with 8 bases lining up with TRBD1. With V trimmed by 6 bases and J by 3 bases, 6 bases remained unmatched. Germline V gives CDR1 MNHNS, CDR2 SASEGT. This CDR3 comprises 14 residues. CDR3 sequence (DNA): TGTGCCAGCAGCCGACAGGGGAGGGACACTGAAGCTTTCTTT. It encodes CASSRQGRDTEAFF.